This T cell receptor (beta chain) came from a study of T cells in Graves' hyperthyroidism and ophthalmopathy. Out of 10 ml of fresh peripheral blood came the PBMCs. V shed 0 bases and J shed 5 bases, with 14 bases lying between them. The V gene's germline CDR1 is SGHRS and CDR2 YFSETQ. This CDR3 has 15 residues. Researchers took RNA transcripts and amplified the TCR beta CDR3 regions from them. HTBI primers were employed in a first-round RT-PCR of the TCR CDR3. From the multiplex PCR reads, TCRdb called clonotypes with MiXCR, one entry per CDR3 protein. The repertoire has more than 500,000 distinct CDR3 sequences, less than 15% of them found once; the top ten carry 14%.

Sequenced sample: blood. This sequence originates from a woman between 35 and 50 years old with Graves' hyperthyroidism. The rearrangement joins TRBV5-1 to TRBJ2-5, with D possibly being TRBD1 (6 bases). The CDR3 here is CASSLGGQGPETQYF. The CDR3 nucleotides are TGCGCCAGCAGCTTGGGGGGGCAGGGCCCCGAGACCCAGTACTTC.